A selection of T cell receptor beta chains follows, all from one sample in a study of T cells in Graves' hyperthyroidism and ophthalmopathy. TCRdb recomputed calls from the multiplex PCR reads with MiXCR, one row per CDR3 protein. This sample has about 300,000 distinct CDR3 sequences, with about 13% found just once. Material: blood. The receptors here all came from a woman aged 40 to 49 with Graves' hyperthyroidism. Each CDR3 is given with its conserved first and last residue. A D gene is named only where the DNA matches it firmly. Expanded clones are given a class, and other clones once, few, many or no size at all.

j_call	cdr3_length	clone_size	v_call	d_call	cdr3_nt	cdr3_aa
TRBJ2-7	12	-	TRBV12-3/TRBV12-4	-	TGTGCCAGCAGTTTAGACTCCCCCGAGGCGTACTTC	CASSLDSPEAYF
TRBJ1-5	14	once	TRBV15	-	TGTGCCACCAGCAATTTCCTCAGCAATCAGCCCCAGCATTTT	CATSNFLSNQPQHF
TRBJ1-5	15	many	TRBV27	-	TGTGCCAGCAGTCCAACGACAGATAGCAATCAGCCCCAGCATTTT	CASSPTTDSNQPQHF
TRBJ2-2	14	few	TRBV7-8	TRBD1	TGTGCCAGCAGCCCGGACAGGGGCACCGGGGAGCTGTTTTTT	CASSPDRGTGELFF
TRBJ2-1	16	few	TRBV5-1	TRBD2	TGCGCCAGCAGCCCGGGGGGGACTAGCGGGAGGATAGAGCAGTTCTTC	CASSPGGTSGRIEQFF
TRBJ1-4	14	-	TRBV11-2	-	TGTGCCAGCAGCCACGACAGGTTTGATGAAAAACTGTTTTTT	CASSHDRFDEKLFF
TRBJ1-5	14	many	TRBV5-1	-	TGCGCCAGCAGCTTGGGACAGGAGGATCAGCCCCAGCATTTT	CASSLGQEDQPQHF
TRBJ1-1	14	many	TRBV5-6	-	TGTGCCAGCAGCAGGGGACGGTCGAACACTGAAGCTTTCTTT	CASSRGRSNTEAFF
TRBJ2-7	14	-	TRBV7-9	-	TGTGCCAGCAGCAGGGGCCAAACCCCCTACGAGCAGTACTTC	CASSRGQTPYEQYF
TRBJ1-2	15	many	TRBV25-1	TRBD1	TGTGCCAGCAGTGAATCGGGGACAGTAAACTATGGCTACACCTTC	CASSESGTVNYGYTF
TRBJ1-4	14	few	TRBV4-1	-	TGCGCCAGCAGCCAGACCCCGGCTAATGAAAAACTGTTTTTT	CASSQTPANEKLFF
TRBJ2-3	15	many	TRBV7-2	TRBD2	TGTGCCAGCAACCTCCTAGCGGGGGCCACAGATACGCAGTATTTT	CASNLLAGATDTQYF
TRBJ1-1	13	many	TRBV12-3/TRBV12-4	-	TGTGCCAGCAGACTGGTGGTGGGCACTGAAGCTTTCTTT	CASRLVVGTEAFF
TRBJ2-5	14	few	TRBV6-1	TRBD2	TGTGCCAGCTCTACCGCGGGAGGGAGTGAGACCCAGTACTTC	CASSTAGGSETQYF
TRBJ2-3	15	many	TRBV7-3	TRBD2	TGTGCCAGCAGCCTAGCGGGGGTTAGCACAGATACGCAGTATTTT	CASSLAGVSTDTQYF
TRBJ2-1	16	many	TRBV27	TRBD2	TGTGCCAGCAGTTTACTTAGCGGGGGGTCCTACAATGAGCAGTTCTTC	CASSLLSGGSYNEQFF
TRBJ2-7	15	many	TRBV28	-	TGTGCCAGCAGTTCCGGGGTGAGGGGTATATACGAGCAGTACTTC	CASSSGVRGIYEQYF
TRBJ1-2	12	many	TRBV5-1	-	TGCGCCAGCAGCTTGGTGCAGCGGGGCTACACCTTC	CASSLVQRGYTF
TRBJ2-1	16	many	TRBV27	TRBD2	TGTGCCAGCAGCCCCCCGGGTAGCGGGGCCTCCAATGAGCAGTTCTTC	CASSPPGSGASNEQFF
TRBJ2-1	15	many	TRBV12-3/TRBV12-4	TRBD1	TGTGCCAGCAGTTTGGGGCGCAGGGGGTACAATGAGCAGTTCTTC	CASSLGRRGYNEQFF
TRBJ2-3	15	many	TRBV6-6	TRBD2	TGTGCCAGCAGTTACTCGGCGGGAGCGTCGGATACGCAGTATTTT	CASSYSAGASDTQYF
TRBJ2-7	14	many	TRBV10-3	TRBD1	TGTGCCATCAGGGCCACAGGGGATCGAGCCGAGCAGTACTTC	CAIRATGDRAEQYF